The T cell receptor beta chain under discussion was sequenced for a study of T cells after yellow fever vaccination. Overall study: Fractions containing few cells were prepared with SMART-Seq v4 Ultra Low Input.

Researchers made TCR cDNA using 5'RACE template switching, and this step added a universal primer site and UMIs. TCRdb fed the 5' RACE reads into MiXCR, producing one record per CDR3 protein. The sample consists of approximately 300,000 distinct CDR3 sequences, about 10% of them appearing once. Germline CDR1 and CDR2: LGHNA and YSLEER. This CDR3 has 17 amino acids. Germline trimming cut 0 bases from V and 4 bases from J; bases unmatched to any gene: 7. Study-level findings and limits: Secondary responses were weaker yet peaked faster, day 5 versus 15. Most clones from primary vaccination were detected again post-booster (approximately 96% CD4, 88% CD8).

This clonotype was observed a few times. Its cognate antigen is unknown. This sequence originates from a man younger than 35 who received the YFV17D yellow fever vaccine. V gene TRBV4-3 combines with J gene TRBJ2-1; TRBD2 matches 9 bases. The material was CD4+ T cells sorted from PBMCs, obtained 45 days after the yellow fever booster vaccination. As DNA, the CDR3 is TGCGCCAGCAGCCAAGATCCTAGCGGGAATAGTTACAATGAGCAGTTCTTC. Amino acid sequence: CASSQDPSGNSYNEQFF.